These T cell receptor beta chains were read from a single sample in a study of blood T cell repertoires in COVID-19. The repertoire was sequenced with immunoSEQ multiplex PCR; TCRdb's copy has only in-frame clones and lacks some. Found here are under 200,000 clones, 83% of them singletons; the top ten hold approximately 1.4%. Sequencing used peripheral blood. These receptors all stem from a human donor in a cohort sampled during active COVID-19. Each CDR3 is given without its conserved first and last residue. Size is stated for part of the rows, as once, few or many counts, or as a class when the clone is expanded.

clone_size v_call cdr3_aa
- TRBV6-2/TRBV6-3 ASRYSGANYEQY
few TRBV10-1 ASSESQGTEAF
- TRBV20-1 SASHRVMNTEAF
once TRBV7-2 ASSRVGLLSYEQY
few TRBV7-9 ASSSRRTGASGANVLT
- TRBV4-3 ASSQDIGDSRRGGYT
- TRBV7-6 ASSRSGGRADTQY
- TRBV5-1 ASSLGRGGTYEQY
- TRBV3-1/TRBV3-2 ASSQAGNTQY
- TRBV7-8 ASSFSRQLFNQPQH
- TRBV19 ASSGTGVVYEQY
- TRBV18 ASSPQGASTYEQY
- TRBV2 ASSEARAGLTRGYEQY
few TRBV2 ASSVQQGSGELF
- TRBV4-2 ASSQEGGETQY
- TRBV4-2 ASSQDRGGLNEKLF
- TRBV27 ASTSQRGREETQY
- TRBV28 ASSLLRETGAQY
once TRBV10-2 ASSEEGTGVYGYT
- TRBV9 ASSGGWSGTSYEQY
- TRBV9 ASSVQGPGSGNTIY
- TRBV21-1 ATQRPTQGKAF
- TRBV3-1/TRBV3-2 ASSQPHLISGANVLT
- TRBV6-1 ASSEVGSLYEKLF
- TRBV18 ASSPRTGDTEAF
- TRBV6-6 ASSRRDRGNYGYT
- TRBV6-5 ASTGEAGVTDTQY
- TRBV7-9 ASTLTGGNQPQH
- TRBV18 ASSPGAYQETQY
- TRBV5-1 ASSPRTGANYGYT
- TRBV27 ASSLHSGTYNEQF
- TRBV11-2 ASRSGKGQPQH
once TRBV6-2/TRBV6-3 ASSSPRDRDFTDTQY
- TRBV7-6 ASSPPDRLEDNSPLH
- TRBV5-6 ASSLAWGGNTEAF
- TRBV7-2 ASSPMTRTNEKLF
- TRBV7-9 ASSHGGGPGELF
- TRBV5-1 ASSLAIDQPQH